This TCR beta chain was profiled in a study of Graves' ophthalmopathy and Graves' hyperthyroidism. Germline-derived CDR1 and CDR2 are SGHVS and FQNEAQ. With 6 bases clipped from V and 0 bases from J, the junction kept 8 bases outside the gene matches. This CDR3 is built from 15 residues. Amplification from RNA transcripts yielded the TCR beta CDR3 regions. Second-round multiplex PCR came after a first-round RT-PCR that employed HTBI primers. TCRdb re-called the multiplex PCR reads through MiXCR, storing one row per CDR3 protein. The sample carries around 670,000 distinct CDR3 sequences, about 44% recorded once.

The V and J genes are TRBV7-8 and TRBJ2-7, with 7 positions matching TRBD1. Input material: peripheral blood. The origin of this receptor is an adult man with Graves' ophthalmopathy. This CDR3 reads CASSRQGTASYEQYF. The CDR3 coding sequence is TGTGCCAGCAGTCGACAAGGGACAGCCTCCTACGAGCAGTACTTC.